These T cell receptor beta chains were read from a single sample in a study of OX40 agonist ivuxolimab in advanced cancers. Some clones are missing from TCRdb's copy, which holds only in-frame ones; the method was immunoSEQ multiplex PCR. The sample includes about 150,000 clones, roughly 91% of them seen just once. Material: CD4+ or CD8+ T cells sorted from blood, obtained in a trial of the OX40 agonist ivuxolimab. The receptors were sampled from an adult with an advanced solid tumor such as melanoma, head and neck, liver or kidney cancer. Each CDR3 is given with its conserved first and last residue. Each record gives: clone size, V gene, D gene, J gene, CDR3 DNA, CDR3 protein. The D gene is left open where the match is weak. Only some rows state a clone size, as once, few, many or a class for expanded clones.

clone_size: -
v_call: TRBV4-3
d_call: TRBD1
j_call: TRBJ1-1
cdr3_nt: TGCGCCAGCAGCCAAGATCCCCTTCCACAGGGGATTGAAGCTTTCTTT
cdr3_aa: CASSQDPLPQGIEAFF

clone_size: -
v_call: TRBV27
d_call: TRBD1
j_call: TRBJ1-6
cdr3_nt: TGTGCCAGCACCAGTATGGGGACAGGGCTATCACCCCTCCACTTT
cdr3_aa: CASTSMGTGLSPLHF

clone_size: -
v_call: TRBV6-1
d_call: -
j_call: TRBJ2-1
cdr3_nt: TGTGCCAGCAGTAAAGAGGGATCCTACAATGAGCAGTTCTTC
cdr3_aa: CASSKEGSYNEQFF

clone_size: -
v_call: TRBV9
d_call: TRBD1
j_call: TRBJ2-2
cdr3_nt: TGTGCCAGCAGCTCCAGTAGGGACAGCCTTTACACCGGGGAGCTGTTTTTT
cdr3_aa: CASSSSRDSLYTGELFF

clone_size: -
v_call: TRBV7-2
d_call: -
j_call: TRBJ2-2
cdr3_nt: TGTGCCAGCAGCACCCGACAGGGGAGGGTTGCTGGCACCGGGGAGCTGTTTTTT
cdr3_aa: CASSTRQGRVAGTGELFF

clone_size: -
v_call: TRBV6-5
d_call: TRBD1
j_call: TRBJ1-2
cdr3_nt: TGTGCCAGCACCCAGACAGGGAACTATGGCTACACCTTC
cdr3_aa: CASTQTGNYGYTF

clone_size: -
v_call: TRBV7-9
d_call: -
j_call: TRBJ2-5
cdr3_nt: TGTGCCAGCAGCTCCCAGGCGGGACGGGGGTACCAAGAGACCCAGTACTTC
cdr3_aa: CASSSQAGRGYQETQYF

clone_size: -
v_call: TRBV20-1
d_call: TRBD1
j_call: TRBJ1-2
cdr3_nt: TGCGCCACGGACAGGGGCTATGGCTACACCTTC
cdr3_aa: CATDRGYGYTF

clone_size: -
v_call: TRBV9
d_call: -
j_call: TRBJ1-3
cdr3_nt: TGTGCCAGCAGCCGGGCGCCCCCAAAGGTTTCTGGAAACACCATATATTTT
cdr3_aa: CASSRAPPKVSGNTIYF

clone_size: -
v_call: TRBV27
d_call: -
j_call: TRBJ2-7
cdr3_nt: TGTGCCAGCAGGGCGGGCCGGACGACCTACGAGCAGTACTTC
cdr3_aa: CASRAGRTTYEQYF

clone_size: -
v_call: TRBV29-1
d_call: -
j_call: TRBJ1-2
cdr3_nt: TGCAGCGTTCATGGGGGCCTAGGATATGGCTACACCTTC
cdr3_aa: CSVHGGLGYGYTF

clone_size: -
v_call: TRBV6-4
d_call: -
j_call: TRBJ1-1
cdr3_nt: TGTGCCAGCAGTGAATCCAGGGGCACTGAAGCTTTCTTT
cdr3_aa: CASSESRGTEAFF

clone_size: -
v_call: TRBV14
d_call: -
j_call: TRBJ1-1
cdr3_nt: TGTGCCAGCAGCCAAGATCCTCGGACGGTGAACACTGAAGCTTTCTTT
cdr3_aa: CASSQDPRTVNTEAFF

clone_size: few
v_call: TRBV14
d_call: TRBD1
j_call: TRBJ1-2
cdr3_nt: TGTGCCAGCAGCCCCCTACAGGGGGGCAACTATGGCTACACCTTC
cdr3_aa: CASSPLQGGNYGYTF

clone_size: once
v_call: TRBV5-8
d_call: -
j_call: TRBJ1-2
cdr3_nt: TGTGCCAGCAGCTTGGGCAGCCCCTATGGCTACACCTTC
cdr3_aa: CASSLGSPYGYTF

clone_size: -
v_call: TRBV6-5
d_call: -
j_call: TRBJ2-6
cdr3_nt: TGTGCCACTCTCCCTGGGGCCAACGTCCTGACTTTC
cdr3_aa: CATLPGANVLTF

clone_size: -
v_call: TRBV6-1
d_call: -
j_call: TRBJ2-1
cdr3_nt: TGTGCCAGCACCCCCGGGACCATCCGAGGGAATGAGCAGTTCTTC
cdr3_aa: CASTPGTIRGNEQFF

clone_size: few
v_call: TRBV7-6
d_call: -
j_call: TRBJ2-7
cdr3_nt: TGTGCCAGCAGCTTAGCCGACTACGAGCAGTACTTC
cdr3_aa: CASSLADYEQYF

clone_size: -
v_call: TRBV28
d_call: TRBD1
j_call: TRBJ1-2
cdr3_nt: TGTGCCAGCAGTCCTACCTATCCTCAGGGGGCCTACTATGGCTACACCTTC
cdr3_aa: CASSPTYPQGAYYGYTF

clone_size: -
v_call: TRBV28
d_call: -
j_call: TRBJ1-2
cdr3_nt: TGTGCCAGCAGTTTAGCGCGGTATGGCTACACCTTC
cdr3_aa: CASSLARYGYTF

clone_size: -
v_call: TRBV5-1
d_call: -
j_call: TRBJ1-4
cdr3_nt: TGCGCCAGCAGCTTGGCTAAAGCAACTAATGAAAAACTGTTTTTT
cdr3_aa: CASSLAKATNEKLFF

clone_size: -
v_call: TRBV15
d_call: -
j_call: TRBJ2-5
cdr3_nt: TGTGCCACCAGCAGAGCCCCTGGGGCAGGTGTCGGGACCCAGTACTTC
cdr3_aa: CATSRAPGAGVGTQYF

clone_size: -
v_call: TRBV2
d_call: -
j_call: TRBJ2-2
cdr3_nt: TGTGCCAGCAGTCGGGGCAGCACCGGGGAGCTGTTTTTT
cdr3_aa: CASSRGSTGELFF

clone_size: -
v_call: TRBV9
d_call: -
j_call: TRBJ1-4
cdr3_nt: TGTGCCAGCAGCGTAGAGGTAACCCCAGTGAATGAAAAACTGTTTTTT
cdr3_aa: CASSVEVTPVNEKLFF

clone_size: -
v_call: TRBV7-2
d_call: -
j_call: TRBJ2-2
cdr3_nt: TGTGCCAGCAGTGCCAGGGGGGGCAATGCCGGGGAGCTGTTTTTT
cdr3_aa: CASSARGGNAGELFF

clone_size: -
v_call: TRBV6-1
d_call: -
j_call: TRBJ2-2
cdr3_nt: TGTGCCAGCACCACCCCCGGGGAGCTGTTTTTT
cdr3_aa: CASTTPGELFF

clone_size: -
v_call: TRBV9
d_call: TRBD1
j_call: TRBJ2-5
cdr3_nt: TGTGCCAGCAGCCGGGACAGGGGACGAGAGACCCAGTACTTC
cdr3_aa: CASSRDRGRETQYF

clone_size: -
v_call: TRBV7-2
d_call: -
j_call: TRBJ2-7
cdr3_nt: TGTGCCAGCAGGTCCGCCTACGAGCAGTACTTC
cdr3_aa: CASRSAYEQYF

clone_size: few
v_call: TRBV28
d_call: -
j_call: TRBJ1-3
cdr3_nt: TGTGCCAGCAGCTTTTCCCAGAGCACCTCTGGAAACACCATATATTTT
cdr3_aa: CASSFSQSTSGNTIYF

clone_size: -
v_call: TRBV18
d_call: TRBD1
j_call: TRBJ1-5
cdr3_nt: TGTGCCAGCTCACCACGGGCCCCCGGGACAGGGGCCCATACCGGCAGTCAGCCCCAGCATTTT
cdr3_aa: CASSPRAPGTGAHTGSQPQHF

clone_size: -
v_call: TRBV7-2
d_call: -
j_call: TRBJ1-2
cdr3_nt: TGTGCCAGCAGCTTAGATTGGGTTAACTATGGCTACACCTTC
cdr3_aa: CASSLDWVNYGYTF

clone_size: -
v_call: TRBV28
d_call: TRBD1
j_call: TRBJ1-3
cdr3_nt: TGTGCCAGCCGACTTTTGACAGGGAGGACTGGAAACACCATATATTTT
cdr3_aa: CASRLLTGRTGNTIYF

clone_size: -
v_call: TRBV2
d_call: TRBD2
j_call: TRBJ2-7
cdr3_nt: TGTGCCAGCAGTGCCCAACTAGCGGCAACCTACGAGCAGTACTTC
cdr3_aa: CASSAQLAATYEQYF

clone_size: -
v_call: TRBV5-1
d_call: TRBD1
j_call: TRBJ1-5
cdr3_nt: TGCGCCAGCAGCCCACCAACCGAGAAGAGGGACAGGGGTCGGGGACAGCCCCAGCATTTT
cdr3_aa: CASSPPTEKRDRGRGQPQHF

clone_size: -
v_call: TRBV21-1
d_call: -
j_call: TRBJ1-1
cdr3_nt: TGTGCCAGCAGCAATAAGGGTTTGAACACTGAAGCTTTCTTT
cdr3_aa: CASSNKGLNTEAFF

clone_size: -
v_call: TRBV7-3
d_call: TRBD1
j_call: TRBJ2-2
cdr3_nt: TGTGCCAGCAGCCCGGACAGGGGGGGAACCGGGGAGCTGTTTTTT
cdr3_aa: CASSPDRGGTGELFF

clone_size: -
v_call: TRBV7-2
d_call: -
j_call: TRBJ1-1
cdr3_nt: TGTGCCAGCAGACATACAGTGAACACTGAAGCTTTCTTT
cdr3_aa: CASRHTVNTEAFF

clone_size: -
v_call: TRBV6-4
d_call: -
j_call: TRBJ2-2
cdr3_nt: TGTGCCAGCAGTGCCGGGCCCGACACCGGGGAGCTGTTTTTT
cdr3_aa: CASSAGPDTGELFF

clone_size: -
v_call: TRBV19
d_call: -
j_call: TRBJ1-1
cdr3_nt: TGTGCCAGTAGTCTTAGGGGTAGCACTGAAGCTTTCTTT
cdr3_aa: CASSLRGSTEAFF

clone_size: -
v_call: TRBV5-1
d_call: -
j_call: TRBJ2-2
cdr3_nt: TGCGCCAGCAGCGCTACAGGGTTCGGGGAGCTGTTTTTT
cdr3_aa: CASSATGFGELFF

clone_size: -
v_call: TRBV6-5
d_call: -
j_call: TRBJ2-3
cdr3_nt: TGTGCCAGCAGTTACTCCCCCGGCCCTCCAGATACGCAGTATTTT
cdr3_aa: CASSYSPGPPDTQYF

clone_size: -
v_call: TRBV6-5
d_call: TRBD1
j_call: TRBJ1-4
cdr3_nt: TGTGCCAGCAGTTACTGGACAGGGGATGAAAAACTGTTTTTT
cdr3_aa: CASSYWTGDEKLFF

clone_size: -
v_call: TRBV5-6
d_call: -
j_call: TRBJ2-3
cdr3_nt: TGTGCCAGCAGTCCCGGGACTAGCACAGATACGCAGTATTTT
cdr3_aa: CASSPGTSTDTQYF

clone_size: once
v_call: TRBV18
d_call: -
j_call: TRBJ1-1
cdr3_nt: TGTGCCAGCTCTCTGGGGCAGACAGGAGATATCGCTTTCTTT
cdr3_aa: CASSLGQTGDIAFF

clone_size: -
v_call: TRBV19
d_call: -
j_call: TRBJ2-2
cdr3_nt: TGTGCCAGTAGTACCCCAGGGACATTTAGAGCTGGGCTGTTTTTT
cdr3_aa: CASSTPGTFRAGLFF

clone_size: once
v_call: TRBV7-2
d_call: TRBD1
j_call: TRBJ1-1
cdr3_nt: TGTGCCAGCAGCTCCCCGACAGGGGGGAACACTGAAGCTTTCTTT
cdr3_aa: CASSSPTGGNTEAFF

clone_size: -
v_call: TRBV11-3
d_call: TRBD1
j_call: TRBJ2-3
cdr3_nt: TGTGCCAGCAGCCCCGGGACAGGGGGATCTAGCACAGATACGCAGTATTTT
cdr3_aa: CASSPGTGGSSTDTQYF

clone_size: -
v_call: TRBV28
d_call: -
j_call: TRBJ2-7
cdr3_nt: TGTGCCAGCAGTTTGGGAGGCTCCTACGAGCAGTACTTC
cdr3_aa: CASSLGGSYEQYF

clone_size: -
v_call: TRBV4-3
d_call: -
j_call: TRBJ2-2
cdr3_nt: TGCGCCAGCAGCCAAGAACAGGTGAACACCGGGGAGCTGTTTTTT
cdr3_aa: CASSQEQVNTGELFF